The sequence of this T cell receptor (beta chain) was determined in a study of T cells in Graves' hyperthyroidism and ophthalmopathy. Ophthalmopathy cases scored 3 or more on the Clinical Activity Score and 4 or more on NOSPECS grade, with duration below 3 months. It was RNA transcripts that yielded the amplified TCR beta CDR3 regions. Initially, a first-round RT-PCR of the TCR CDR3 employed the HTBI primer set. TCRdb ran MiXCR on the multiplex PCR reads and lists one entry per CDR3 protein. This table has approximately 330,000 distinct CDR3 sequences, approximately 13% appearing once. The CDR3 is 14 residues long. Germline V gene sequence: CDR1 LNHDA, CDR2 SQIVND (reference sequence). J lost 7 bases, V lost 3 bases, and 3 bases had no gene match. Study-wide results and caveats: Most thyroid clonotypes expanded above 0.001 were also detected in blood. Ophthalmopathy was predicted by the model a median of 6.5 months ahead of onset.

On this clonotype: Its specificity is not known.

The J gene is TRBJ2-5, the V gene TRBV19; the match to TRBD2 covers 12 bases. The receptor was isolated from a woman aged 40 to 55 with Graves' ophthalmopathy. Specimen: blood. This chain's CDR3 is CASSILAGGGTQYF. As DNA, the CDR3 is TGTGCCAGTAGTATCCTAGCGGGGGGGGGGACCCAGTACTTC.